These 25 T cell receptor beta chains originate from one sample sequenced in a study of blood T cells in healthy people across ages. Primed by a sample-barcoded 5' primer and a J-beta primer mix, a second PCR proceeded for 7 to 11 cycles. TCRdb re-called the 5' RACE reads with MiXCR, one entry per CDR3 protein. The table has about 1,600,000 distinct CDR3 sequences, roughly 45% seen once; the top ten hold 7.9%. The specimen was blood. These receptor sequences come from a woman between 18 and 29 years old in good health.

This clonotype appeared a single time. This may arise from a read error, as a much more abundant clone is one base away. The CDR3 DNA reads as TGTGCCAGCAGCTACGGGACAGGGCGGGGCGAATGGTTCTTC. This gives the protein CASSYGTGRGEWFF. The rearrangement uses TRBV6-5 and TRBJ2-1, with TRBD1 matching over 9 bases. With 6 bases clipped from V and 15 bases from J, the junction kept 15 bases outside the gene matches. Per the germline V gene, CDR1 is MNHEY and CDR2 is SVGAGI. There are 14 residues in the CDR3.

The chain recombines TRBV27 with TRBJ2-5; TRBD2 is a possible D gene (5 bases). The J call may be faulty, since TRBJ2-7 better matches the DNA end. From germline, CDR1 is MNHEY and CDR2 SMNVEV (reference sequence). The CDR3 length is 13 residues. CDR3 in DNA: TGTGCCAGCAGTTCCGGGGTATTCTACGAGCAGTACTTC. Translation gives CASSSGVFYEQYF.

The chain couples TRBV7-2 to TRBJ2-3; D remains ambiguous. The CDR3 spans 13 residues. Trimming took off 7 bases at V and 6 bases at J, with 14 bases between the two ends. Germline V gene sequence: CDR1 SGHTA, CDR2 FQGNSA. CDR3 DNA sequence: TGTGCCAGCATCCTGCCTACGATGGATACGCAGTATTTT. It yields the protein CASILPTMDTQYF.

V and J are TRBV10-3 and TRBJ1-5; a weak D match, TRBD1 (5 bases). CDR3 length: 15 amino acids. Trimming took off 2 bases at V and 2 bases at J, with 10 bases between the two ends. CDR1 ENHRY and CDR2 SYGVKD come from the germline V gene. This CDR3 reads CAISEPGFGNQPQHF. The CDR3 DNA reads TGTGCCATCAGTGAGCCAGGGTTTGGCAATCAGCCCCAGCATTTT.

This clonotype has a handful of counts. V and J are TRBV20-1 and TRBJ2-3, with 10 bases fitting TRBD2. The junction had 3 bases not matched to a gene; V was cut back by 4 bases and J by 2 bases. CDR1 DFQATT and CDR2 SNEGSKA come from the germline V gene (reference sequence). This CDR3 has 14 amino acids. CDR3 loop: CSATTSGVTDTQYF. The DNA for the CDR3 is TGCAGTGCTACCACTAGCGGGGTCACAGATACGCAGTATTTT.

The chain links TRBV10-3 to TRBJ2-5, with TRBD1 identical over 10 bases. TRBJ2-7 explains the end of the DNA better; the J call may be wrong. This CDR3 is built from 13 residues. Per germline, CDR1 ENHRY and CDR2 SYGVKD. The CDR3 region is CAIGGQGSDEQYF. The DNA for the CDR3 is TGTGCCATCGGGGGACAGGGGAGTGACGAGCAGTACTTC.

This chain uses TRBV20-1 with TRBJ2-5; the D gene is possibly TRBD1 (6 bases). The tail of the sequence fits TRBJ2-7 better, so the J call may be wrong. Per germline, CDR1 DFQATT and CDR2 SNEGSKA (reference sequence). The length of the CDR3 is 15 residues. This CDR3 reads CSVPEQGFRADEQYF. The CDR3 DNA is TGCAGTGTTCCCGAACAGGGTTTTCGCGCCGACGAGCAGTACTTC.

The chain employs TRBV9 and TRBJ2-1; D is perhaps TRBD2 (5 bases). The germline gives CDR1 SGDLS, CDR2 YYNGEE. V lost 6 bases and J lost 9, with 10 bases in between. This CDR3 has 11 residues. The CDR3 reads CASTRGGEQFF. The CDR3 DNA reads TGTGCCAGCACCCGCGGAGGTGAGCAGTTCTTC.

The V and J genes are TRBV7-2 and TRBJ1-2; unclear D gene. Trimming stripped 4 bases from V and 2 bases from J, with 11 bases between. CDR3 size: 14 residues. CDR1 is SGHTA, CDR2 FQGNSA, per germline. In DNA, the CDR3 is TGTGCCAGCAGCTCCCCTCCGGTAAACTATGGCTACACCTTC. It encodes CASSSPPVNYGYTF.

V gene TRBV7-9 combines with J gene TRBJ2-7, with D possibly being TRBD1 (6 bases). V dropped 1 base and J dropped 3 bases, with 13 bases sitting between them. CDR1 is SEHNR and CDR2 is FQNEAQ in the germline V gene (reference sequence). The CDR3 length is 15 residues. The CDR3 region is CASSLDAQGYYEQYF. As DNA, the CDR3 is TGTGCCAGCAGCTTAGACGCCCAGGGGTACTACGAGCAGTACTTC.

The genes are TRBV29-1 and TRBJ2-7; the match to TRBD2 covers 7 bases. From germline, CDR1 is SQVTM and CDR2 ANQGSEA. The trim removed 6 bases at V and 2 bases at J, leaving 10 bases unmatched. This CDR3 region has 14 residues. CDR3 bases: TGCAGCGTCTTCACTAGCGCACTTCCCTACGAGCAGTACTTC. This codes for CSVFTSALPYEQYF.

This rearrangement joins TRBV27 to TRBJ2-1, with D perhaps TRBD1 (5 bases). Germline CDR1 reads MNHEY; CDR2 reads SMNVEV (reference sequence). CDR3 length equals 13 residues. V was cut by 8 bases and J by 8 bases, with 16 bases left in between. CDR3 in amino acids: CASSIEAGYEQFF. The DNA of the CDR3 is TGTGCCAGCTCAATAGAAGCAGGGTATGAGCAGTTCTTC.

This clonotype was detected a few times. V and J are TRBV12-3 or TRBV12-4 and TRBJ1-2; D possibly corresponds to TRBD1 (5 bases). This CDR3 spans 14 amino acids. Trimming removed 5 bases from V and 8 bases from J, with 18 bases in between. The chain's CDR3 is CASSPTGPGWGYTF. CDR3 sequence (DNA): TGTGCCAGCAGTCCAACAGGACCGGGTTGGGGCTACACCTTC.

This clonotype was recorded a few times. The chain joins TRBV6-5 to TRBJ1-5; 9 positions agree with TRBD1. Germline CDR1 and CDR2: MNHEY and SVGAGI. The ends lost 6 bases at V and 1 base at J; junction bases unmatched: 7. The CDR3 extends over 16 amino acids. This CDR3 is CASRPGQGVSNQPQHF. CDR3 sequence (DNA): TGTGCCAGCAGACCGGGACAGGGAGTGAGCAATCAGCCCCAGCATTTT.

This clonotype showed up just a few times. The CDR3 sequence: CASSLSPNDRVSYNEQFF. DNA of the CDR3: TGTGCCAGCAGCTTATCCCCCAACGACAGGGTCTCCTACAATGAGCAGTTCTTC. This chain joins TRBV7-6 and TRBJ2-1, with 7 bases matching TRBD1. The CDR3 is 18 amino acids. Germline-derived CDR1 and CDR2 are SGHVS and FNYEAQ. The junction had 10 bases not matched to a gene; V was cut back by 2 bases and J by 0 bases.

CDR3 nucleotides: TGCAGCGGCCGACAGGGTAGCGGGAGAGAGACCCAGTACTTC. Translation: CSGRQGSGRETQYF. The chain links TRBV29-1 to TRBJ2-5, with TRBD2 identical over 9 bases. Trimming at V came to 7 bases and at J to 4 bases, leaving 10 bases not matched to a gene. The CDR3 covers 14 residues. The germline gives CDR1 SQVTM, CDR2 ANQGSEA.

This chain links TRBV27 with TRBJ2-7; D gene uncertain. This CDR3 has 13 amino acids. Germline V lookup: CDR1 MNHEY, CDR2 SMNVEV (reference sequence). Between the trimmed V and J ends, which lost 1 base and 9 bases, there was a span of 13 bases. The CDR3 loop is CASSLWIGDAQYF. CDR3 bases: TGTGCCAGCAGTTTATGGATTGGCGACGCGCAGTACTTC.

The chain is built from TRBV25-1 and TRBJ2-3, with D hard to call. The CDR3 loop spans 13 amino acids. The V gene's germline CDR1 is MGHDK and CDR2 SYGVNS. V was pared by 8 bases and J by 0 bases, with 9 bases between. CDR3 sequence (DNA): TGTGCCAGCCATAAGACCAGCACAGATACGCAGTATTTT. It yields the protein CASHKTSTDTQYF.

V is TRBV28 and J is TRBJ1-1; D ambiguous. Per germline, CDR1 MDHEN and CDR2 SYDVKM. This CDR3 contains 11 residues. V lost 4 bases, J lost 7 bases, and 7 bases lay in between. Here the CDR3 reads CASSSPGEAFF. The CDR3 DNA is TGTGCCAGCAGTTCTCCAGGTGAAGCTTTCTTT.

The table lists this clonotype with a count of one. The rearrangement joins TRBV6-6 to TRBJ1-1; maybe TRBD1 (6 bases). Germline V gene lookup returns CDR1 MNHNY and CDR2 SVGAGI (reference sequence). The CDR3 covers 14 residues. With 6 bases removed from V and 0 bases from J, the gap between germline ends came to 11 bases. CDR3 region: CASRSGALNTEAFF. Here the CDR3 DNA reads TGTGCCAGCAGGTCGGGGGCCTTGAACACTGAAGCTTTCTTT.

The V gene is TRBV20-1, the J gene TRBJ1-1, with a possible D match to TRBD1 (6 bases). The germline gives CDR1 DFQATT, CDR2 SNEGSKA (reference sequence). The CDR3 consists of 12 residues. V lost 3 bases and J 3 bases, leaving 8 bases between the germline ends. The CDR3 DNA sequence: TGCAGTGCTAGCGGGGGGCACACTGAAGCTTTCTTT. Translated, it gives CSASGGHTEAFF.

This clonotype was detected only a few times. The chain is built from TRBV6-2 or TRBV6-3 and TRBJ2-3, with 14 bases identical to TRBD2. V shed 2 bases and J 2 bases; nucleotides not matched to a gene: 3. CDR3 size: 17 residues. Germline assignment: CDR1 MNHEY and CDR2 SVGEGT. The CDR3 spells CASSYGTSGRITDTQYF. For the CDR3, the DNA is TGTGCCAGCAGTTACGGGACTAGCGGGAGAATCACAGATACGCAGTATTTT.

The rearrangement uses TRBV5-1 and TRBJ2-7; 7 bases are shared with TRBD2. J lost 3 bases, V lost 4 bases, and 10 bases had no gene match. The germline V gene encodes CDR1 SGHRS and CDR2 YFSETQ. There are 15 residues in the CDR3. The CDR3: CASSQLASGDYEQYF. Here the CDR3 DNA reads TGCGCCAGCAGCCAGCTGGCTAGCGGAGACTACGAGCAGTACTTC.

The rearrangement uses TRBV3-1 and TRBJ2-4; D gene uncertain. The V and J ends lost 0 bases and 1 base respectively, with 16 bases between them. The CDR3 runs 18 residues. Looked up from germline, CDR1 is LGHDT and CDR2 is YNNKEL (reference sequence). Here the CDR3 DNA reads TGTGCCAGCAGCCAAGATGATACCGCAGCCGGGGCCAAAAACATTCAGTACTTC. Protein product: CASSQDDTAAGAKNIQYF. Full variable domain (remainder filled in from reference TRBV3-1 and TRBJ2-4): DTAVSQTPKYLVTQMGNDKSIKCEQNLGHDTMYWYKQDSKKFLKIMFSYNNKELIINETVPNRFSPKSPDKAHLNLHINSLELGDSAVYFCASSQDDTAAGAKNIQYFGAGTRLSVL.

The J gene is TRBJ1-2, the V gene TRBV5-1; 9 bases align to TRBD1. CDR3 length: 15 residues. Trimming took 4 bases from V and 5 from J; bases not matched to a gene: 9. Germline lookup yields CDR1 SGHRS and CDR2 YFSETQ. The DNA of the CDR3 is TGCGCCAGCAGCGGCACCGGGACAGGGTTGTATGGCTACACCTTC. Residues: CASSGTGTGLYGYTF.